The 17 T cell receptor beta chains listed next were all sequenced from one sample in a study of blood T cell repertoires in COVID-19. Produced via immunoSEQ multiplex PCR; TCRdb's table is partial and in-frame only. The sample holds 390,000 or so clones, around 87% seen once. Source material: PBMCs or T cells enriched from blood (not recorded which). These receptors were obtained from a man aged 18 to 35 who had recovered from COVID-19.

The V call is TRBV19, the J call TRBJ1-4; D might be TRBD1 (6 bases). CDR3 length: 15 residues. The germline V and J ends were trimmed by 10 bases and 5 bases, with 20 bases remaining between them. From germline, CDR1 is LNHDA and CDR2 SQIVND (reference sequence). Here the CDR3 DNA reads TGTGCCACCCGATCAATGGGGGCGAGAAATGAAAAACTGTTTTTT. It yields the protein CATRSMGARNEKLFF.

This clone was seen a few times. The rearrangement links TRBV15 to TRBJ2-1, with 8 positions matching TRBD2. The CDR3 is 17 amino acids. The V and J ends lost 1 base and 5 bases, in that order; junction bases with no gene match: 10. CDR1 and CDR2 from the germline V gene are LNHNV and YYDKDF (reference sequence). Written as DNA, the CDR3 is TGTGCCACCAGCAGAGGGCCGATAGCGGGGTTTGACAATGAGCAGTTCTTC. Translated: CATSRGPIAGFDNEQFF.

This chain joins TRBV6-6 and TRBJ2-1, with TRBD2 identical over 7 bases. The CDR3 totals 18 residues. V shed 5 bases, J shed 5 bases, and the junction held 18 bases outside the gene matches. Germline V gene lookup returns CDR1 MNHNY and CDR2 SVGAGI (reference sequence). This CDR3 reads CASSPTVGGRIRDNEQFF. CDR3 nucleotides: TGTGCCAGCAGTCCGACGGTGGGCGGGAGAATTAGGGACAATGAGCAGTTCTTC.

V is TRBV9 and J is TRBJ2-7; 12 bases fit TRBD2. CDR3 length: 14 amino acids. V was pared by 4 bases and J by 6 bases, with 5 bases of the junction left unmatched. Germline V gene sequence: CDR1 SGDLS, CDR2 YYNGEE. This CDR3 is CASSLAGGPTEQYF. Written as DNA, the CDR3 is TGTGCCAGCAGCCTAGCGGGGGGGCCTACCGAGCAGTACTTC. Combining the CDR3 with reference TRBV9 and TRBJ2-7 gives the whole variable domain DSGVTQTPKHLITATGQRVTLRCSPRSGDLSVYWYQQSLDQGLQFLIQYYNGEERAKGNILERFSAQQFPDLHSELNLSSLELGDSALYFCASSLAGGPTEQYFGPGTRLTVT.

The chain uses TRBV5-1 and TRBJ1-5; D gene uncertain. The CDR3 runs 14 residues. The germline V gene encodes CDR1 SGHRS and CDR2 YFSETQ. Trimming pared 5 bases from V and 0 bases from J, leaving 9 bases between. The CDR3 loop reads CASSSGGSNQPQHF. The CDR3 nucleotides are TGCGCCAGCAGTTCGGGAGGTAGCAATCAGCCCCAGCATTTT.

The chain uses TRBV3-1 (or the pseudogene TRBV3-2) and TRBJ2-1; D possibly corresponds to TRBD2 (6 bases). Germline values: CDR1 LGHDT, CDR2 YNNKEL (reference sequence). The ends were cut back, 3 bases at V and 9 bases at J, with 18 bases in the middle. The CDR3 is 15 amino acids. The CDR3 loop is CASSQAGLASVEQFF. CDR3 nucleotide sequence: TGTGCCAGCAGCCAGGCGGGACTCGCTTCTGTTGAGCAGTTCTTC.

The chain carries TRBV6-5 and TRBJ1-2; a weak D match, TRBD1 (6 bases). Trimming removed 2 bases from V and 5 bases from J, with 12 bases in between. Germline CDR1 and CDR2: MNHEY and SVGAGI. The length of the CDR3 is 14 residues. The CDR3 DNA sequence: TGTGCCAGCAGTTACAAAGACAGGCTTTATGGCTACACCTTC. This translates into CASSYKDRLYGYTF.

V gene TRBV27 combines with J gene TRBJ1-1; 9 bases agree with TRBD1. The CDR3 length is 15 residues. Germline-derived CDR1 and CDR2 are MNHEY and SMNVEV (reference sequence). V trimming: 3 bases; J trimming: 4 bases; junction bases outside the gene matches: 6. DNA of the CDR3: TGTGCCAGCAGTTTGTCAGAGACAGGGGGCACTGAAGCTTTCTTT. Translated: CASSLSETGGTEAFF.

The chain links TRBV2 to TRBJ2-5; D is unresolved. Trimming shortened V by 2 bases and J by 5 bases, and 6 bases separated the two germline ends. The CDR3 sequence is 12 residues long. Germline V gene lookup returns CDR1 SNHLY and CDR2 FYNNEI. CDR3 amino acids: CASSESSETQYF. CDR3 DNA: TGTGCCAGCAGTGAATCTTCGGAGACCCAGTACTTC.

This clone was recorded only once. This chain joins TRBV28 and TRBJ2-2; D gene ambiguous. Germline V gene sequence: CDR1 MDHEN, CDR2 SYDVKM. Trimming pared 2 bases from V and 9 bases from J, leaving 28 bases between. The length of the CDR3 is 19 residues. CDR3 protein: CASSLLRGYSGALTRELFF. The CDR3 DNA follows: TGTGCCAGCAGTTTACTTCGCGGATATTCGGGTGCCTTAACCCGGGAGCTGTTTTTT.

The count of this clone is one. The genes are TRBV20-1 and TRBJ1-3, with a possible D match to TRBD1 (5 bases). Germline CDR1 DFQATT, CDR2 SNEGSKA (reference sequence). With 3 bases removed from V and 0 bases from J, the gap between germline ends came to 9 bases. This CDR3 region has 14 residues. CDR3 protein: CSASIRGSGNTIYF. The DNA for the CDR3 is TGCAGTGCTAGTATTAGGGGCTCTGGAAACACCATATATTTT.

This clone was detected only a few times. V and J are TRBV2 and TRBJ2-5, with D unclear. V lost 5 bases to trimming and J lost 0 bases, with 4 bases between them. CDR3 length: 12 residues. CDR1 and CDR2 from the germline V gene are SNHLY and FYNNEI. The CDR3 coding sequence is TGTGCCAGCAGTTTAAACCAAGAGACCCAGTACTTC. This sequence encodes CASSLNQETQYF.

The rearrangement uses TRBV3-1 (or the pseudogene TRBV3-2) and TRBJ1-5; 9 positions match TRBD1. Trimming at V came to 4 bases and at J to 9 bases, leaving 13 bases not matched to a gene. The CDR3 consists of 16 residues. The germline V gene encodes CDR1 LGHDT and CDR2 YNNKEL (reference sequence). CDR3 residues: CASSPGTGPTGRPQHF. CDR3 DNA sequence: TGTGCCAGCAGCCCGGGGACAGGGCCCACGGGTAGGCCCCAGCATTTT.

This sequence joins TRBV24-1 and TRBJ2-1; D remains ambiguous. The ends were cut back, 9 bases at V and 5 bases at J, with 16 bases in the middle. The CDR3 sequence is 14 residues long. From germline, CDR1 is KGHDR and CDR2 SFDVKD. In DNA form, the CDR3 reads TGTGCCACCGGGCCGGCCACACACAACAATGAGCAGTTCTTC. Amino acid sequence: CATGPATHNNEQFF.

This chain joins TRBV11-3 and TRBJ2-5; TRBD2 aligns across 8 bases. This CDR3 has 15 amino acids. V trimming: 2 bases; J trimming: 4 bases; junction bases outside the gene matches: 6. Germline loops: CDR1 SGHNT, CDR2 YENEEA. CDR3 in amino acids: CASSLTGGLLETQYF. CDR3 nucleotide sequence: TGTGCCAGCAGCTTAACGGGAGGGCTGCTAGAGACCCAGTACTTC.

The gene calls are TRBV12-5 and TRBJ2-5; D unresolved. Germline V gene sequence: CDR1 LGHNT, CDR2 FRNRAP. The V end was cut by 6 bases, the J end by 4 bases, with 12 bases between. The CDR3 covers 13 residues. CDR3 sequence (DNA): TGTGCTAGTGGGTCGGTGAATTTAGAGACCCAGTACTTC. Protein sequence: CASGSVNLETQYF.

The V and J genes are TRBV7-3 and TRBJ2-1, with 8 bases identical to TRBD1. Germline values: CDR1 SGHTA, CDR2 FQGTGA. The CDR3 extends over 15 amino acids. With 5 bases clipped from V and 10 bases from J, the junction kept 13 bases outside the gene matches. The CDR3 nucleotides are TGTGCCAGCAGCGCTAACCACATTTCAGGGGGCGAGCAGTTCTTC. Protein sequence: CASSANHISGGEQFF.